The clone carrying this TCR beta chain has more than one count but fewer than ten. Antigen specificity is unknown. These data come from a study of T-cell reconstitution after alpha-beta-depleted transplantation in children. Study-wide results and caveats: Once a year had passed after transplant, T-cell counts and diversity came mostly from newly produced T cells. The high TCRbeta diversity at day 60 in some patients came from surviving recipient T cells and thymic progenitors. Where alpha-beta T cells came from about two months after transplant was reportedly several hundred expanded graft clones.

The length of the CDR3 is 14 residues. The junction had 6 bases not matched to a gene; V was cut back by 3 bases and J by 4 bases. TCRbeta library preparation incorporated unique molecular identifiers. TCRdb re-called the PCR reads with MiXCR, one entry per CDR3 protein. The table includes roughly 490,000 distinct CDR3 sequences, about an eighth detected once. This TCR came from a female patient aged 2 to 10 who had a stem cell transplant for aplastic anemia, so the T cells may come from the graft donor. This chain joins TRBV12-3 or TRBV12-4 and TRBJ2-7; 7 bases are shared with TRBD1. Sequenced material: PBMCs, mostly from graft donor cells, taken 180 days after TCRalphabeta/CD19-depleted stem cell transplant. In nucleotides, the CDR3 is TGTGCCAGCAGTTTGGCAAGGGGGCGGTACGAGCAGTACTTC. Its protein product is CASSLARGRYEQYF.